Detailed here is one T cell receptor (beta chain). CDR3 length: 13 residues. Germline V gene sequence: CDR1 SNHLY, CDR2 FYNNEI. V gave up 9 bases and J gave up 5 bases; unmatched junction bases: 7. The sample belongs to a study of T cell responses to AZD1222 COVID-19 vaccine. Method: immunoSEQ multiplex PCR; TCRdb's copy keeps in-frame clones and lacks some. The sample lists some 150,000 clones; around 89% were seen once. The receptor's source is an adult who received the AZD1222 COVID-19 vaccine. This chain connects TRBV2 to TRBJ1-1; 9 nucleotides agree with TRBD1. The sequenced sample was peripheral blood, obtained 28 days after the second AZD1222 dose. DNA of the CDR3: TGTGCCAGTAAACAGGGGGCGAGGACTGAAGCTTTCTTT. Its translation is CASKQGARTEAFF.